Presented here are 27 T cell receptor beta chains from one specimen sequenced in a study of T-cell reconstitution after alpha-beta-depleted transplantation in children. A TCRbeta library incorporating unique molecular identifiers was prepared. In TCRdb, the PCR reads were re-called with MiXCR into one record per CDR3 protein. In the table there are 200,000 or so distinct CDR3 sequences, roughly 6.3% of which are singletons. This material consisted of PBMCs, taken before TCRalphabeta/CD19-depleted stem cell transplant. The receptors here all came from a girl under three years old with combined immunodeficiency, due to receive a stem cell transplant.

This clonotype was observed at least ten times. This chain connects TRBV28 to TRBJ1-4; D not certain. Trimming shortened V by 5 bases and J by 8 bases, and 9 bases separated the two germline ends. Germline V gene sequence: CDR1 MDHEN, CDR2 SYDVKM. The CDR3 has 12 residues. The DNA of the CDR3 is TGTGCCAGCAGTAAAGGGTTCGAAAAACTGTTTTTT. This codes for CASSKGFEKLFF.

This clonotype was detected many times. The J gene is TRBJ2-7, the V gene TRBV4-3, with D possibly being TRBD2 (5 bases). The germline V gene has CDR1 LGHNA and CDR2 YSLEER. V dropped 1 base and J dropped 2 bases, with 9 bases sitting between them. CDR3 length equals 14 residues. The CDR3 loop reads CASSQGRGTYEQYF. The CDR3 region has the DNA TGCGCCAGCAGCCAAGGGAGAGGGACCTACGAGCAGTACTTC.

In its sample, this clonotype was seen many times. The rearrangement joins TRBV27 to TRBJ1-2; TRBD1 is a possible D gene (6 bases). The length of the CDR3 is 13 residues. Trimming took off 3 bases at V and 7 bases at J, with 12 bases between the two ends. The V gene's germline CDR1 is MNHEY and CDR2 SMNVEV (reference sequence). The CDR3 bases are TGTGCCAGCAGTTTCCTGGGGGGGGCTGGCTACACCTTC. Its protein is CASSFLGGAGYTF.

The chain employs TRBV7-9 and TRBJ1-5, with a possible D match to TRBD1 (6 bases). Trimming took 5 bases from V and 3 from J, leaving 11 bases between them. The CDR3 has 14 amino acids. CDR1 is SEHNR, CDR2 FQNEAQ, per germline (reference sequence). The CDR3 loop is CASSPQGINQPQHF. The DNA for the CDR3 is TGTGCCAGCAGCCCACAGGGAATCAATCAGCCCCAGCATTTT.

This clonotype came up many times. V and J are TRBV20-1 and TRBJ2-1; 8 bases map to TRBD2. Losses at the gene ends were 1 base for V and 5 bases for J; bases not matched to a gene: 7. CDR3 length: 15 residues. Germline V CDR1 and CDR2: DFQATT, SNEGSKA (reference sequence). CDR3 residues: CSARVGLAGNNEQFF. For the CDR3, the DNA is TGCAGTGCTAGAGTTGGTCTAGCGGGTAACAATGAGCAGTTCTTC.

The table lists this clonotype with many counts. This chain links TRBV5-1 with TRBJ2-5; 7 nucleotides line up with TRBD1. The J segment lost 2 bases and the V segment lost 3 bases, leaving 4 bases of the junction unmatched. This CDR3 is built from 14 residues. In germline, CDR1 is SGHRS, CDR2 YFSETQ. In DNA form, the CDR3 reads TGCGCCAGCAGCTCCGGACAGGTACAAGAGACCCAGTACTTC. It translates to CASSSGQVQETQYF.

This clonotype was counted at least ten times. J is TRBJ2-1 and V is TRBV20-1; maybe TRBD2 (6 bases). The CDR3 has 16 residues. Trimming took off 1 base at V and 2 bases at J, with 15 bases between the two ends. The germline V gene encodes CDR1 DFQATT and CDR2 SNEGSKA (reference sequence). The CDR3 region has the DNA TGCAGTGCTAGAGGGACTATAGGGGCTCCCTACAATGAGCAGTTCTTC. Translation: CSARGTIGAPYNEQFF.

This clonotype was seen more than once but under ten times. The rearrangement links TRBV11-3 to TRBJ1-1; 7 positions match TRBD1. The J segment lost 7 bases and the V segment lost 3 bases, leaving 8 bases of the junction unmatched. The CDR3 is made up of 14 amino acids. Germline assignment: CDR1 SGHNT and CDR2 YENEEA. The CDR3: CASSLAGGHDEAFF. The CDR3 region has the DNA TGTGCCAGCAGCTTGGCAGGGGGTCATGATGAAGCTTTCTTT.

The chain has TRBV11-2 and TRBJ2-2; D is ambiguous. This CDR3 spans 14 amino acids. Germline V CDR1 and CDR2: SGHAT, FQNNGV. Between the trimmed V and J ends, which lost 1 base and 6 bases, there was a span of 9 bases. Here the CDR3 DNA reads TGTGCCAGCAGCTTAGTTAATTTGGCCGGGGAGCTGTTTTTT. It is translated as CASSLVNLAGELFF.

Comments on this clonotype: A much more abundant neighbour one base away suggests this may be a read error. The CDR3 nucleotides are TGCGCCAGCAGCCATGACTATGGCTACACCTTC. Protein: CASSHDYGYTF. The rearrangement uses TRBV4-1 and TRBJ1-2, with D unclear. From germline, CDR1 is MGHRA and CDR2 YSYEKL. This CDR3 contains 11 residues. The germline V and J ends were trimmed by 3 bases and 3 bases, with 2 bases remaining between them.

The sample holds many counts of this clonotype. The gene calls are TRBV28 and TRBJ2-4, with TRBD1 as a possible D gene (6 bases). The length of the CDR3 is 15 residues. V was trimmed by 3 bases and J by 1 base, leaving 10 bases between them. Germline V CDR1 and CDR2: MDHEN, SYDVKM. The CDR3 nucleotides are TGTGCCAGCAGTTTTTTTAGGGGGGCCAAAAACATTCAGTACTTC. Protein: CASSFFRGAKNIQYF.

The sample holds many counts of this clonotype. V and J are TRBV28 and TRBJ1-3; unclear D gene. Trimming removed 9 bases from V and 0 bases from J, with 12 bases in between. The CDR3 sequence is 14 residues long. CDR1 and CDR2 (germline): MDHEN, SYDVKM. The chain's CDR3 is CASTPWTSGNTIYF. CDR3 DNA sequence: TGTGCCAGTACCCCGTGGACCTCTGGAAACACCATATATTTT. The full variable domain, with the rest looked up from reference TRBV28 and TRBJ1-3, is DVKVTQSSRYLVKRTGEKVFLECVQDMDHENMFWYRQDPGLGLRLIYFSYDVKMKEKGDIPEGYSVSREKKERFSLILESASTNQTSMYLCASTPWTSGNTIYFGEGSWLTVV.

This clonotype has ten or more counts. The chain uses TRBV20-1 and TRBJ1-1; no definite D call. V shed 0 bases and J shed 4 bases, with 6 bases lying between them. The CDR3 is 12 amino acids. CDR1 and CDR2 (germline): DFQATT, SNEGSKA (reference sequence). CDR3 sequence reads: CSARDTFTEAFF. DNA of the CDR3: TGCAGTGCTAGAGACACGTTCACTGAAGCTTTCTTT.

This clonotype occurred many times. The chain links TRBV7-8 to TRBJ2-1; either TRBD1 or TRBD2 may fit D (5 bases each). The CDR3 runs to 16 residues. From germline, CDR1 is SGHVS and CDR2 FQNEAQ. Deletions cut 1 base from V and 7 bases from J, with 17 bases between. The CDR3 DNA sequence: TGTGCCAGCAGCTTAGGTCTTGGGGGTAGTTTGAATGAGCAGTTCTTC. This codes for CASSLGLGGSLNEQFF.

This clonotype was observed at least ten times. This chain connects TRBV20-1 to TRBJ2-1; TRBD1 is a possible D gene (6 bases). Germline lookup yields CDR1 DFQATT and CDR2 SNEGSKA (reference sequence). With 3 bases removed from V and 7 bases from J, the gap between germline ends came to 16 bases. The CDR3 is 14 residues long. CDR3 coding DNA: TGCAGTGCTAGGGGACACAAGTTACTTAATGAGCAGTTCTTC. Translation: CSARGHKLLNEQFF.

This clonotype was seen at least ten times. This rearrangement joins TRBV12-5 to TRBJ1-1; perhaps TRBD1 as D (5 bases). The germline gives CDR1 LGHNT, CDR2 FRNRAP. There are 13 residues in the CDR3. V was clipped by 4 bases and J by 7 bases, with 13 bases between them. Written as DNA, the CDR3 is TGTGCTAGTGGTTCACAGGCCCCCAGTGAAGCTTTCTTT. Translating gives CASGSQAPSEAFF.

This clonotype came up many times. This chain links TRBV18 with TRBJ2-1, with D possibly TRBD1 on 6 matching bases. Trimming took 1 base from V and 1 from J, leaving 14 bases between them. The length of the CDR3 is 17 residues. Germline assignment: CDR1 KGHSH and CDR2 LQKENI. The chain's CDR3 is CASSPQFIQGSYNEQFF. Written as DNA, the CDR3 is TGTGCCAGCTCACCACAATTTATACAGGGTTCCTACAATGAGCAGTTCTTC.

The V gene is TRBV13, the J gene TRBJ2-5; TRBD2 agrees at 15 bases. The CDR3 loop spans 20 amino acids. V was pared by 5 bases and J by 3 bases, with 16 bases of the junction left unmatched. Germline CDR1 reads PRHDT; CDR2 reads FYEKMQ (reference sequence). DNA of the CDR3: TGTGCCAGCAGCCCTCTCGGACTAGCGGGGGGGCAGTTCGTTAAAGAGACCCAGTACTTC. This encodes CASSPLGLAGGQFVKETQYF.

This clonotype has just a few counts. The chain joins TRBV18 to TRBJ2-5, with TRBD2 matching over 9 bases. In germline, CDR1 is KGHSH, CDR2 LQKENI. The CDR3 is 15 amino acids. The V and J ends lost 3 bases and 3 bases, in that order; junction bases with no gene match: 5. CDR3 bases: TGTGCCAGCTCACCGACACTAGCGGGTGAAGAGACCCAGTACTTC. Translation gives CASSPTLAGEETQYF.

In this sample, this clonotype turned up a few times. The chain uses TRBV28 and TRBJ1-4; D is unclear. Trimming stripped 3 bases from V and 5 bases from J, with 10 bases between. The CDR3 covers 14 residues. The germline CDR1 and CDR2 sequences are MDHEN and SYDVKM. The DNA of the CDR3 is TGTGCCAGCAGTTTCGGGCAGCTGAATGAAAAACTGTTTTTT. Protein sequence: CASSFGQLNEKLFF.

The rearrangement uses TRBV6-2 or TRBV6-3 and TRBJ1-2; D gene unclear. V was pared by 5 bases and J by 0 bases, with 13 bases between. The germline gives CDR1 MNHEY, CDR2 SVGEGT. There are 15 residues in the CDR3. In DNA, the CDR3 is TGTGCCAGCAGTGCCCACAGAAACCCTAACTATGGCTACACCTTC. Residues: CASSAHRNPNYGYTF.

This clonotype came up many times. This sequence joins TRBV29-1 and TRBJ2-7; D tentatively fits TRBD1 or TRBD2 (5 bases each). V was pared by 2 bases and J by 4 bases, with 6 bases between. The length of the CDR3 is 11 residues. Germline V lookup: CDR1 SQVTM, CDR2 ANQGSEA. The CDR3 DNA follows: TGCAGCGTTGAATGGGGGTACGAGCAGTACTTC. It yields the protein CSVEWGYEQYF.

This clonotype came up many times. V and J are TRBV13 and TRBJ2-3, with 8 nucleotides matching TRBD1. The CDR3 sequence is 16 residues long. Germline V lookup: CDR1 PRHDT, CDR2 FYEKMQ (reference sequence). V dropped 0 bases and J dropped 0; count of bases not matched to a gene: 2. Here the CDR3 reads CASSLGRTGSTDTQYF. The CDR3, as DNA: TGTGCCAGCAGCTTAGGCCGGACAGGGAGCACAGATACGCAGTATTTT.

At least ten counts were recorded for this clonotype. The chain links TRBV4-3 to TRBJ2-3; D not resolved. This CDR3 has 14 amino acids. Per germline, CDR1 LGHNA and CDR2 YSLEER. Trimming removed 5 bases from V and 10 bases from J, with 19 bases in between. CDR3 in DNA: TGCGCCAGCAGCGCCATAACTTTACGACGGCCGCAGTATTTT. Translating gives CASSAITLRRPQYF.

V gene TRBV6-5 combines with J gene TRBJ2-5, with TRBD1 matching over 9 bases. Germline V CDR1 and CDR2: MNHEY, SVGAGI. Trimming at V came to 0 bases and at J to 9 bases, leaving 8 bases not matched to a gene. CDR3 length: 15 residues. The CDR3 loop is CASSYSRDRALAQYF. Written as DNA, the CDR3 is TGTGCCAGCAGTTACTCGAGGGACAGGGCTTTGGCCCAGTACTTC.

This clonotype was counted a few times. The J gene is TRBJ2-5, the V gene TRBV7-9; D not resolved. The V end was cut by 1 base, the J end by 5 bases, with 14 bases between. Looked up from germline, CDR1 is SEHNR and CDR2 is FQNEAQ (reference sequence). This CDR3 is built from 15 residues. CDR3 nucleotides: TGTGCCAGCAGCTTAGGAGCGCAGGCTAGGGAGACCCAGTACTTC. This encodes CASSLGAQARETQYF.

This clonotype was seen ten or more times. The chain couples TRBV25-1 to TRBJ2-1; 9 positions match TRBD2. V lost 4 bases to trimming and J lost 4 bases; unmatched junction nucleotides: 5. This CDR3 is built from 15 residues. Germline loops: CDR1 MGHDK, CDR2 SYGVNS. CDR3 sequence: CASSGLAGLYNEQFF. The CDR3 region has the DNA TGTGCCAGCAGTGGGCTAGCGGGGTTATACAATGAGCAGTTCTTC.